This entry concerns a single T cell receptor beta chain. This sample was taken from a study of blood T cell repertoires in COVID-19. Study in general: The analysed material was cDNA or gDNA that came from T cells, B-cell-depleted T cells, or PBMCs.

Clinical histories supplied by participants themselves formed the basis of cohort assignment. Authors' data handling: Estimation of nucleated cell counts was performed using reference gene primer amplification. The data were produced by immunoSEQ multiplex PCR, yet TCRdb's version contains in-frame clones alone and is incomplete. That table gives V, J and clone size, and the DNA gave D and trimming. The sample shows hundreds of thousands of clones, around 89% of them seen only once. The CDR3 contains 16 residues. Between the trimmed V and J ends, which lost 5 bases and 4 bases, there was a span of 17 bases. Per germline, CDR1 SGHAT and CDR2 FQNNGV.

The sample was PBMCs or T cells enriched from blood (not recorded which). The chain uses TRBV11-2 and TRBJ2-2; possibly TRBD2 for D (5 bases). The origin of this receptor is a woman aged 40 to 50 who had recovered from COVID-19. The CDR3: CASSTRTQRGTGELFF. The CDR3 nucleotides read TGTGCCAGCAGCACCCGGACCCAACGGGGCACCGGGGAGCTGTTTTTT.